One sample yielded the 14 T cell receptor beta chains listed below, sequenced in a study of blood T cell repertoires in COVID-19. Generated by immunoSEQ multiplex PCR, the TCRdb table keeps only in-frame clones and is missing some. In the table there are under 300,000 clones, approximately 83% of which are singletons. The sequenced material came from peripheral blood. All receptors come from a woman between 50 and 59 years old who had recovered from COVID-19.

The sample holds one count of this clone. V gene TRBV7-2 combines with J gene TRBJ1-4; 7 bases map to TRBD1. This CDR3 contains 16 residues. CDR1 is SGHTA, CDR2 FQGNSA, per germline. Trimming at V came to 3 bases and at J to 7 bases, leaving 11 bases not matched to a gene. The CDR3 spells CASSFHRDRALEKLFF. For the CDR3, the DNA is TGTGCCAGCAGCTTTCATCGAGACAGGGCCCTTGAAAAACTGTTTTTT. The full variable domain, its missing parts supplied by reference TRBV7-2 and TRBJ1-4, is GAGVSQSPSNKVTEKGKDVELRCDPISGHTALYWYRQSLGQGLEFLIYFQGNSAPDKSGLPSDRFSAERTGGSVSTLTIQRTQQEDSAVYLCASSFHRDRALEKLFFGSGTQLSVL.

V and J are TRBV30 and TRBJ1-2; no firm D call. The germline CDR1 and CDR2 sequences are GTSNPN and SVGIG (reference sequence). V was pared by 2 bases and J by 4 bases, with 20 bases between. The CDR3 totals 16 residues. CDR3 DNA sequence: TGTGCCTGGAGTCCCGGGGATCCCCGGCGGGTCTATGGCTACACCTTC. This gives the protein CAWSPGDPRRVYGYTF.

The chain links TRBV6-5 to TRBJ2-7, with TRBD1 identical over 10 bases. The V gene's germline CDR1 is MNHEY and CDR2 SVGAGI. V lost 2 bases, J lost 4 bases, and 5 bases stayed unmatched. The CDR3 loop spans 15 amino acids. CDR3 nucleotide sequence: TGTGCCAGCAGTTACCGGGACAGGGGCGGTTACGAGCAGTACTTC. This sequence encodes CASSYRDRGGYEQYF.

A single count supports this clone. The CDR3 is CASSLNQGPSGNTIYF. The DNA for the CDR3 is TGCGCCAGCAGCCTGAACCAGGGGCCCTCTGGAAACACCATATATTTT. V and J are TRBV5-1 and TRBJ1-3, with D possibly TRBD1 on 6 matching bases. Germline V lookup: CDR1 SGHRS, CDR2 YFSETQ. The CDR3 length is 16 residues. V was trimmed by 4 bases and J by 0 bases, leaving 14 bases between them.

The chain joins TRBV24-1 to TRBJ1-6, with 9 bases identical to TRBD1. This CDR3 spans 20 amino acids. The J segment lost 0 bases and the V segment lost 8 bases, leaving 16 bases of the junction unmatched. The germline V gene encodes CDR1 KGHDR and CDR2 SFDVKD. CDR3 loop: CATKLIRDRARISYNSPLHF. CDR3 DNA sequence: TGTGCCACCAAACTAATCCGGGACAGGGCCCGAATCTCCTATAATTCACCCCTCCACTTT.

V gene TRBV7-2 combines with J gene TRBJ2-7; 10 nucleotides align to TRBD2. The germline CDR1 and CDR2 sequences are SGHTA and FQGNSA. V lost 1 base and J lost 2; bases outside the gene matches: 5. This CDR3 is built from 16 residues. The CDR3 bases are TGTGCCAGCAGCTTAGTCCCCCTAGCGGGAGCCTACGAGCAGTACTTC. This encodes CASSLVPLAGAYEQYF.

The V gene is TRBV29-1, the J gene TRBJ2-7; TRBD2 agrees at 12 bases. The J segment lost 7 bases and the V segment lost 5 bases, leaving 9 bases of the junction unmatched. This CDR3 has 14 residues. Germline CDR1 and CDR2: SQVTM and ANQGSEA. CDR3 loop: CSVQATSGRNEQYF. CDR3 bases: TGCAGCGTTCAGGCTACTAGCGGGAGGAATGAGCAGTACTTC.

This chain uses TRBV6-1 with TRBJ2-7; 7 nucleotides match TRBD1. With 2 bases clipped from V and 5 bases from J, the junction kept 6 bases outside the gene matches. From germline, CDR1 is MNHNS and CDR2 SASEGT. The CDR3 runs to 14 residues. CDR3 bases: TGTGCCAGCAGTGAAATCGGGACAGTTCACGAGCAGTACTTC. It yields the protein CASSEIGTVHEQYF.

Only one count was recorded for this clone. This chain uses TRBV7-2 with TRBJ2-7; 7 bases align to TRBD2. This CDR3 is built from 14 residues. Trimming took 6 bases from V and 1 from J; bases not matched to a gene: 6. Germline values: CDR1 SGHTA, CDR2 FQGNSA. CDR3 in DNA: TGTGCCAGCAGGAGGGTAGCGGGTTCCTACGAGCAGTACTTC. The encoded protein is CASRRVAGSYEQYF. Combining the CDR3 with reference TRBV7-2 and TRBJ2-7 gives the whole variable domain GAGVSQSPSNKVTEKGKDVELRCDPISGHTALYWYRQSLGQGLEFLIYFQGNSAPDKSGLPSDRFSAERTGGSVSTLTIQRTQQEDSAVYLCASRRVAGSYEQYFGPGTRLTVT.

V and J are TRBV4-2 and TRBJ2-7; TRBD2 matches 13 bases. The CDR3 spans 13 residues. From germline, CDR1 is LGHNA and CDR2 YNFKEQ. The trim removed 8 bases at V and 7 bases at J, leaving 5 bases unmatched. Written as DNA, the CDR3 is TGTGCCAGCCGACTAGCGGGAGGTATGGAGCAGTACTTC. Translation gives CASRLAGGMEQYF.

The rearrangement links TRBV5-1 to TRBJ1-1; D is ambiguous. This CDR3 comprises 13 residues. Germline V gene data show CDR1 as SGHRS and CDR2 as YFSETQ. V was pared by 4 bases and J by 0 bases, with 7 bases between. CDR3 bases: TGCGCCAGCAGCCCTACGCTGAACACTGAAGCTTTCTTT. It yields the protein CASSPTLNTEAFF.

This rearrangement joins TRBV19 to TRBJ2-5, with 9 bases that match TRBD1. This CDR3 has 16 amino acids. From germline, CDR1 is LNHDA and CDR2 SQIVND (reference sequence). V was pared by 8 bases and J by 2 bases, with 12 bases of the junction left unmatched. Here the CDR3 DNA reads TGTGCCAGTGGGGGGGAGGGACAGGGAGGTCAAGAGACCCAGTACTTC. This codes for CASGGEGQGGQETQYF.

The rearrangement uses TRBV5-1 and TRBJ2-2; 11 bases fit TRBD2. Germline values: CDR1 SGHRS, CDR2 YFSETQ. V was clipped by 4 bases and J by 5 bases; unmatched bases: 7. This CDR3 is 16 amino acids long. CDR3: CASSIRLAGTTGELFF. In nucleotides, the CDR3 is TGCGCCAGCAGCATTAGACTAGCGGGAACGACCGGGGAGCTGTTTTTT.

The sample holds a few counts of this clone. The rearrangement joins TRBV15 to TRBJ1-4; no clear D. The CDR3 runs to 15 residues. V shed 1 base and J shed 8 bases, with 14 bases lying between them. The germline gives CDR1 LNHNV, CDR2 YYDKDF (reference sequence). DNA for the CDR3: TGTGCCACCAGCAGAGCCTCGAGGGCTGGGGAAAAACTGTTTTTT. Protein: CATSRASRAGEKLFF.